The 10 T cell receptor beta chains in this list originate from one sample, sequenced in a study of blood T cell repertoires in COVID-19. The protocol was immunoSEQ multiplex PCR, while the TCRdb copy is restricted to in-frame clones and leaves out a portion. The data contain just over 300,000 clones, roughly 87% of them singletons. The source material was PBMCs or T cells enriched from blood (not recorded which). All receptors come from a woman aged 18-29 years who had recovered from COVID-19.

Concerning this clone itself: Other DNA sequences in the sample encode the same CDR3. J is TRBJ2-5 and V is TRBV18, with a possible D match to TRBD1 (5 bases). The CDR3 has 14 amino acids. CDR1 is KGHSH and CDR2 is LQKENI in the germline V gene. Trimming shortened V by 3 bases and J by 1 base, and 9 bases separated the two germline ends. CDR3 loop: CASSPLQGQETQYF. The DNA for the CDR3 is TGTGCCAGCTCACCCCTTCAGGGCCAAGAGACCCAGTACTTC.

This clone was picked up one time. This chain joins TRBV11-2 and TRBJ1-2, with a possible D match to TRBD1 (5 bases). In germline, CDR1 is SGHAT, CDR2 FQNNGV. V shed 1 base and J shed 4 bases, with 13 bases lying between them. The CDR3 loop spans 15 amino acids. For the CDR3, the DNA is TGTGCCAGCAGCTTAGCAAGGGGCGGTATCTATGGCTACACCTTC. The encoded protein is CASSLARGGIYGYTF. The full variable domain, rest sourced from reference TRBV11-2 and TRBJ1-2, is EAGVAQSPRYKIIEKRQSVAFWCNPISGHATLYWYQQILGQGPKLLIQFQNNGVVDDSQLPKDRFSAERLKGVDSTLKIQPAKLEDSAVYLCASSLARGGIYGYTFGSGTRLTVV.

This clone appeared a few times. The CDR3 protein is CAIGEEKLFF. The CDR3 DNA follows: TGTGCCATCGGAGAGGAAAAACTGTTTTTT. This chain connects TRBV10-3 to TRBJ1-4; D remains unclear. V lost 8 bases to trimming and J lost 8 bases, with 6 bases between them. CDR3 size: 10 residues. Germline V gene lookup returns CDR1 ENHRY and CDR2 SYGVKD.

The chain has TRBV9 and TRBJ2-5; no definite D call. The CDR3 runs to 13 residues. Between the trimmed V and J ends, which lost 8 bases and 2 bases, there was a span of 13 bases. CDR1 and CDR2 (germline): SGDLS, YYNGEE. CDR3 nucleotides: TGTGCCAGTAGTCTCGACGGGCAAGAGACCCAGTACTTC. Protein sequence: CASSLDGQETQYF.

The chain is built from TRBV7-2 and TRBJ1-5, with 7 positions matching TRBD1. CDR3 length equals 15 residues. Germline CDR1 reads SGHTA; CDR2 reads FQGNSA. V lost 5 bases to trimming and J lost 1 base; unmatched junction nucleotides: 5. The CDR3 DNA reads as TGTGCCAGCAGCACCGACAGGGCAAGCAATCAGCCCCAGCATTTT. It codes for CASSTDRASNQPQHF.

CDR3 in DNA: TGTGCCAGCAGCTTAGCGCGAGAGGGACTAGCGCCATCAGATACGCAGTATTTT. Protein: CASSLAREGLAPSDTQYF. The chain combines TRBV7-9 with TRBJ2-3, with 10 bases lining up with TRBD2. Germline-derived CDR1 and CDR2 are SEHNR and FQNEAQ (reference sequence). This CDR3 has 18 residues. J lost 4 bases, V lost 0 bases, and 10 bases had no gene match.

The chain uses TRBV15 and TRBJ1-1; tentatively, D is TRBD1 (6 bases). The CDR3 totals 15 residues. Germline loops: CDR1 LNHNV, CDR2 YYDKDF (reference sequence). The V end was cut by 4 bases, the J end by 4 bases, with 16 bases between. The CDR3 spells CATSIWTPGATEAFF. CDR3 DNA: TGTGCCACCAGCATCTGGACCCCAGGGGCCACTGAAGCTTTCTTT. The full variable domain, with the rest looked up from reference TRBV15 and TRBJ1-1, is DAMVIQNPRYQVTQFGKPVTLSCSQTLNHNVMYWYQQKSSQAPKLLFHYYDKDFNNEADTPDNFQSRRPNTSFCFLDIRSPGLGDTAMYLCATSIWTPGATEAFFGQGTRLTVV.

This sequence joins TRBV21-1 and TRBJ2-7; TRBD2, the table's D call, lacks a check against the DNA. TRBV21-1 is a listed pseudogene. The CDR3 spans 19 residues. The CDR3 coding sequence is TGTGCCAGCAGCTCTCCAAAAACGCTGTTTAGCGGGAGGCACTACGAGCAGTACTTC. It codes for CASSSPKTLFSGRHYEQYF.

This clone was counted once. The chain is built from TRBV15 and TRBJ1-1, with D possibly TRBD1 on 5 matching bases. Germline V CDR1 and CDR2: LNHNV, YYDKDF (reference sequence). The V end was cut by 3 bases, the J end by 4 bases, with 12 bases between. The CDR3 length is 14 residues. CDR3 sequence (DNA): TGTGCCACCAGCAGGGACCAGGGTCGCACTGAAGCTTTCTTT. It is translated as CATSRDQGRTEAFF.

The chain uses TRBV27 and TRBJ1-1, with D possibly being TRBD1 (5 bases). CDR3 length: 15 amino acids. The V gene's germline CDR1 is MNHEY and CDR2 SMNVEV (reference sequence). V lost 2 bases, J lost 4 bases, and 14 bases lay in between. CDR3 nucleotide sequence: TGTGCCAGCAGTTTAACCCCTCAGGGTATCACTGAAGCTTTCTTT. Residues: CASSLTPQGITEAFF.